This T cell receptor (beta chain) was recorded in a study of beta chain features in type 1 diabetes. The authors sorted CD4+ naive, central memory, regulatory and stem cell-like memory cells via CD45RO/CCR7/CD25/CD127/CD95/CD27. Expressed TCRB transcripts were sequenced because the entire RNA isolate underwent reverse transcription. Some clones are missing from TCRdb's copy, which holds only in-frame ones; the method was immunoSEQ multiplex PCR. The sample includes approximately 150,000 clones, about 13% of them seen just once. Concerning this clone itself: Its matching antigen is unknown. The sample contains more than one DNA sequence encoding this CDR3.

Findings and limits, study-wide: Researchers reported that naive, central memory and Treg TCRB repertoires appeared more similar in patients than in healthy donors. Shorter TCRB CDR3s, moderately but significantly so, were found in Type 1 diabetes patients in all four CD4+ subsets. VDJ junctions from type 1 diabetes patients carried fewer insertions and larger deletions.

Source material: central memory CD4+ T cells from blood. This clonotype originated in a man aged 18 to 30 with type 1 diabetes.

DNA for the CDR3: TGTGCCAGCAGCTTAGGTCAAGAGACCCAGTACTTC. Translation: CASSLGQETQYF. J is TRBJ2-5 and V is TRBV11-2; D gene uncertain. V lost 1 base and J lost 2, with 2 bases in between. This CDR3 has 12 residues. Germline assignment: CDR1 SGHAT and CDR2 FQNNGV.